This T cell receptor (beta chain) appears in the sequencing data of a study of T-cell reconstitution after alpha-beta-depleted transplantation in children. Preparation of the TCRbeta library was carried out with unique molecular identifiers. Each CDR3 protein is one row after TCRdb ran MiXCR on the PCR reads. The profile shows about 610,000 distinct CDR3 sequences, over 9.5% of them singletons. Germline lookup yields CDR1 SGHTA and CDR2 FQGNSA. V lost 5 bases to trimming and J lost 0 bases, with 9 bases between them. The CDR3 sequence is 14 residues long. This clonotype occurred a few times. This chain joins TRBV7-2 and TRBJ2-3, with D unresolved. The receptor's source is a human donor who donated a stem cell graft to a child with acute myeloid leukemia. The sequences come from PBMCs from the stem cell graft donor, collected from the stem cell graft. In DNA form, the CDR3 reads TGTGCCAGCAGCATCAAGCCTAGCACAGATACGCAGTATTTT. This codes for CASSIKPSTDTQYF.